The clone carrying this TCR beta chain occurred many times. Its cognate antigen is unknown. The germline V and J ends were trimmed by 2 bases and 5 bases, with 10 bases remaining between them. This CDR3 spans 13 amino acids. Germline V gene lookup returns CDR1 SGDLS and CDR2 YYNGEE. The data derive from a study of T cells in Graves' hyperthyroidism and ophthalmopathy. Study-wide results and caveats: The model foresaw ophthalmopathy a median about 6.5 months prior to onset.

The source material, RNA transcripts, was used to amplify TCR beta CDR3 regions. Using the HTBI primer set, a first-round RT-PCR was run on the TCR CDR3. Each CDR3 protein is one row after TCRdb ran MiXCR on the multiplex PCR reads. Here the sample spans about 580,000 distinct CDR3 sequences, more than 45% being singletons. This TCR was recovered from a woman aged 18-35 years with Graves' hyperthyroidism. Material for sequencing was peripheral blood or thyroid tissue (not recorded which). The V gene is TRBV9, the J gene TRBJ2-5; the D is unclear. The CDR3 nucleotides are TGTGCCAGCAGCGTTACACCCGAGGAGACCCAGTACTTC. It yields the protein CASSVTPEETQYF.